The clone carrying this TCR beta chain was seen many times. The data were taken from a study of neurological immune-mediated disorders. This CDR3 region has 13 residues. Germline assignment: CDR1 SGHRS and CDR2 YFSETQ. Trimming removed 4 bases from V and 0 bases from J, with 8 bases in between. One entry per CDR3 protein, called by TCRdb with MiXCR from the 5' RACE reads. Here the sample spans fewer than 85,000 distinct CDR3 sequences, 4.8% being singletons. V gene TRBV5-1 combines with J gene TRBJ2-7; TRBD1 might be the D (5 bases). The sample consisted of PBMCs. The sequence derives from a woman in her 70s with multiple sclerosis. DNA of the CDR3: TGCGCCAGCAGCCGGCAGGGCTCCTACGAGCAGTACTTC. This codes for CASSRQGSYEQYF. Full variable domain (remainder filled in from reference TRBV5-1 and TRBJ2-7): KAGVTQTPRYLIKTRGQQVTLSCSPISGHRSVSWYQQTPGQGLQFLFEYFSETQRNKGNFPGRFSGRQFSNSRSEMNVSTLELGDSALYLCASSRQGSYEQYFGPGTRLTVT.